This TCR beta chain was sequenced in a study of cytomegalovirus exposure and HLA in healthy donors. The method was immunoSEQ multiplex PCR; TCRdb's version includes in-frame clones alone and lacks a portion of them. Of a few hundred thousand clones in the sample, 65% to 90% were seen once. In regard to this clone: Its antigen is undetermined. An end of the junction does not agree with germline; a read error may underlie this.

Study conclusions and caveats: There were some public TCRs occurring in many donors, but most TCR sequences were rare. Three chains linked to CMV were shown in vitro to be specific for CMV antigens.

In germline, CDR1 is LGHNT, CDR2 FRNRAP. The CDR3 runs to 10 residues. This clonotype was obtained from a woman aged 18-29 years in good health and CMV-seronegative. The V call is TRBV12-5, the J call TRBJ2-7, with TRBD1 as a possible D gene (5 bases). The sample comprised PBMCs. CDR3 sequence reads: CASGTSTADF. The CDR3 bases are TGTGCTAGTGGGACGTCGACAGCCGACTTC. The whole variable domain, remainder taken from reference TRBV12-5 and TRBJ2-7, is DARVTQTPRHKVTEMGQEVTMRCQPILGHNTVFWYRQTMMQGLELLAYFRNRAPLDDSGMPKDRFSAEMPDATLATLKIQPSEPRDSAVYFCASGTSTADFGPGTRLTVT.